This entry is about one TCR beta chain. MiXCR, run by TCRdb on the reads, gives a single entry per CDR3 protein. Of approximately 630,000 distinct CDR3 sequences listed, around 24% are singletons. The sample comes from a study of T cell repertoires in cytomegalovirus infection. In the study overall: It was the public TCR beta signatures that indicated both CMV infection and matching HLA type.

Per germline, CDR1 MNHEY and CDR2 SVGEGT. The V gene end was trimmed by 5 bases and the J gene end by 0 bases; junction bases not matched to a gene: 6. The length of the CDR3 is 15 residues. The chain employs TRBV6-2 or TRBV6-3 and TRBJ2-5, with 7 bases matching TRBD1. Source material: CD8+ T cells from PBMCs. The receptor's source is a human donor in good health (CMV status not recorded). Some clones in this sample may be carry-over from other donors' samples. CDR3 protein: CASSILQGYQETQYF. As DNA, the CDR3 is TGTGCCAGCAGTATTCTACAGGGGTACCAAGAGACCCAGTACTTC.